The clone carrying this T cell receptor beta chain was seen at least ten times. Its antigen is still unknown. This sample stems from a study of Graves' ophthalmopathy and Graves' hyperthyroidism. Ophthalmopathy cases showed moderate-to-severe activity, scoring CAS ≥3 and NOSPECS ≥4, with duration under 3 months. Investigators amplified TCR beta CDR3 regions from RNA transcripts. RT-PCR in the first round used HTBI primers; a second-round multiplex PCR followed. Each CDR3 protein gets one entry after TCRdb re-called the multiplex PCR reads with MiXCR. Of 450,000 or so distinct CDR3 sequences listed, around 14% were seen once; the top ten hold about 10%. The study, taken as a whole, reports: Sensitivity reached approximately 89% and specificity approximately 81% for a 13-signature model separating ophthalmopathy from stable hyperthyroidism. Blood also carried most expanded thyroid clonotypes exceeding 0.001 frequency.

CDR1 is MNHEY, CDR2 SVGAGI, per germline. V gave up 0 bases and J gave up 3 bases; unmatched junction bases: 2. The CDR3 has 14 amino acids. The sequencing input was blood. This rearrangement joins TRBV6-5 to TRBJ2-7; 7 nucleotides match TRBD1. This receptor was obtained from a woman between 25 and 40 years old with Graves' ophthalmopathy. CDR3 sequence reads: CASSYSTGIYEQYF. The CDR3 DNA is TGTGCCAGCAGTTACTCGACAGGGATCTACGAGCAGTACTTC.